This T cell receptor beta chain was identified during a study of CD8 T cells in ankylosing spondylitis. TCRdb independently ran MiXCR on the 5' RACE reads; one entry per CDR3 protein. Of 220,000 or so distinct CDR3 sequences in the sample, around 20% were seen once. This clonotype came up a few times. Antigen specificity is unknown. CDR3 size: 13 residues. Trimming took 7 bases from V and 3 from J, leaving 12 bases between them. CDR1 and CDR2 (germline): LNHDA, SQIVND (reference sequence). General study points: A TCR beta motif made of fewer than ten highly homologous variants seemed typical of ankylosing spondylitis blood.

V gene TRBV19 combines with J gene TRBJ1-2, with unresolved D. The clonotype was recovered from a male donor with ankylosing spondylitis. The specimen was blood, either unsorted or a sorted T cell fraction (not recorded which). This CDR3 reads CASNPGPYYGYTF. CDR3 coding DNA: TGTGCCAGTAATCCCGGACCCTACTATGGCTACACCTTC.